Presented here are 7 T cell receptor beta chains from one specimen sequenced in a study of Siglec-9 on CD8 T cells in melanoma. TCRdb keeps only in-frame clones here, not all; method: immunoSEQ multiplex PCR. The repertoire holds 25,000 to 35,000 clones, with about 80% as singletons. The sample was Siglec-9- CD8+ T cells sorted from blood. The receptors stem from a human donor in good health.

The V call is TRBV9, the J call TRBJ1-3; 9 nucleotides agree with TRBD1. CDR3 size: 16 residues. Germline lookup yields CDR1 SGDLS and CDR2 YYNGEE. Trimming at V came to 4 bases and at J to 0 bases, leaving 5 bases not matched to a gene. The CDR3: CASSRGTGLSGNTIYF. CDR3 coding DNA: TGTGCCAGCAGCAGAGGGACAGGGCTCTCTGGAAACACCATATATTTT.

V and J are TRBV5-5 and TRBJ1-2, with a possible D match to TRBD1 (6 bases). V lost 4 bases and J 8 bases, leaving 21 bases between the germline ends. The CDR3 contains 15 residues. From germline, CDR1 is SGHKS and CDR2 YYEKEE (reference sequence). The CDR3 protein is CASSPWTVSGGGYTF. The CDR3 DNA reads TGTGCCAGCAGCCCTTGGACAGTTTCGGGAGGGGGCTACACCTTC.

The genes are TRBV6-4 and TRBJ2-3; D uncertain. V was pared by 11 bases and J by 6 bases, with 12 bases between. CDR1 is MRHNA and CDR2 is SNTAGT in the germline V gene. The CDR3 has 11 residues. CDR3 in DNA: TGTGCCCTGAATGTCCCCGATACGCAGTATTTT. Amino acids: CALNVPDTQYF.

The CDR3 loop is CASSIGGRGAGELFF. In nucleotides, the CDR3 is TGTGCCAGTAGTATAGGCGGGAGAGGGGCCGGGGAGCTGTTTTTT. The genes are TRBV19 and TRBJ2-2; 7 bases fit TRBD2. Germline CDR1 reads LNHDA; CDR2 reads SQIVND (reference sequence). This CDR3 spans 15 amino acids. V shed 1 base and J 6 bases; nucleotides not matched to a gene: 5.

The chain couples TRBV27 to TRBJ1-2; no clear D. Trimming removed 6 bases from V and 3 bases from J, with 11 bases in between. The germline V gene has CDR1 MNHEY and CDR2 SMNVEV (reference sequence). The CDR3 spans 13 residues. CDR3 DNA sequence: TGTGCCAGCAGGAGAGAACAACACTATGGCTACACCTTC. Translating gives CASRREQHYGYTF.

The rearrangement uses TRBV6-1 and TRBJ2-3; D gene unclear. CDR1 is MNHNS, CDR2 SASEGT, per germline. The V gene lost 1 base and the J gene lost 2 bases, with 4 bases spanning the gap. The CDR3 spans 13 residues. CDR3 bases: TGTGCCAGCAGTGAAGTACTCACAGATACGCAGTATTTT. It translates to CASSEVLTDTQYF.

The count of this clone is one. The rearrangement uses TRBV13 and TRBJ2-3; D is perhaps TRBD1 or TRBD2 (6 bases each). CDR1 and CDR2 from the germline V gene are PRHDT and FYEKMQ (reference sequence). V was shortened by 1 base and J by 5 bases, with 13 bases between the two germline ends. This CDR3 is 15 amino acids long. The CDR3 sequence is CASSLAGGLGDTQYF. In DNA, the CDR3 is TGTGCCAGCAGCTTAGCCGGGGGCTTGGGAGATACGCAGTATTTT.